This passage covers 9 T cell receptor beta chains from one sample sequenced in a study of shared clonotypes between healthy human individuals. Sequencing was performed with immunoSEQ multiplex PCR; in TCRdb, only in-frame clones are kept and a portion is missing. Here the sample spans approximately 2,000,000 clones, under 95% being singletons. Input material: naive CD4+ T cells from PBMCs. This sample's subset: CD45RA+ positively selected. These receptors came from a man between 18 and 29 years old in good health. Some clones in this sample may be carry-over from other donors' samples.

The CDR3 sequence: CASSPIYRVANYGYTF. The CDR3 nucleotides read TGTGCCAGCTCACCGATCTACCGGGTAGCTAACTATGGCTACACCTTC. The V gene is TRBV18, the J gene TRBJ1-2; D ambiguous. CDR1 and CDR2 (germline): KGHSH, LQKENI. The CDR3 loop spans 16 amino acids. The germline V and J ends were trimmed by 3 bases and 0 bases, with 14 bases remaining between them.

J is TRBJ1-1 and V is TRBV18; D might be TRBD1 (5 bases). Germline assignment: CDR1 KGHSH and CDR2 LQKENI. The CDR3 is 14 amino acids. V shed 0 bases and J shed 4 bases, with 9 bases lying between them. This CDR3 is CASSPPGRFTEAFF. CDR3 nucleotide sequence: TGTGCCAGCTCACCACCGGGACGGTTCACTGAAGCTTTCTTT. The entire variable domain, with the rest obtained from reference TRBV18 and TRBJ1-1, is as follows: NAGVMQNPRHLVRRRGQEARLRCSPMKGHSHVYWYRQLPEEGLKFMVYLQKENIIDESGMPKERFSAEFPKEGPSILRIQQVVRGDSAAYFCASSPPGRFTEAFFGQGTRLTVV.

This clone was detected only once. This chain uses TRBV19 with TRBJ2-1; the D is unclear. V was trimmed by 2 bases and J by 2 bases, leaving 4 bases between them. The germline CDR1 and CDR2 sequences are LNHDA and SQIVND (reference sequence). This CDR3 has 13 residues. CDR3 in amino acids: CASSISPYNEQFF. The CDR3 nucleotides are TGTGCCAGTAGTATAAGTCCCTACAATGAGCAGTTCTTC.

The rearrangement links TRBV10-1 to TRBJ2-5; D perhaps matches TRBD1 (6 bases). Trimming removed 4 bases at V and 5 bases at J, with 17 bases between. Germline V gene data show CDR1 as WNHNN and CDR2 as SYGVQD (reference sequence). The CDR3 is 15 amino acids. The CDR3 nucleotides read TGCGCCAGCAGTGGCCGCAGGGGCCCGGGGGAGACCCAGTACTTC. Translating gives CASSGRRGPGETQYF.

V is TRBV15 and J is TRBJ1-3; 9 nucleotides line up with TRBD1. Germline-derived CDR1 and CDR2 are LNHNV and YYDKDF (reference sequence). The CDR3 contains 15 residues. The junction had 9 bases not matched to a gene; V was cut back by 8 bases and J by 4 bases. The CDR3 loop reads CATERGQGPGNTIYF. The CDR3 bases are TGTGCCACCGAACGAGGACAGGGGCCAGGAAACACCATATATTTT.

The rearrangement joins TRBV5-1 to TRBJ2-7; D may be TRBD2 (5 bases). Germline loops: CDR1 SGHRS, CDR2 YFSETQ. There are 15 residues in the CDR3. The V end was cut by 10 bases, the J end by 0 bases, with 20 bases between. The CDR3 bases are TGCGCCTGCAAAAGCCGGTACGGGGACTCCTACGAGCAGTACTTC. It yields the protein CACKSRYGDSYEQYF. Supplemented by reference TRBV5-1 and TRBJ2-7, the full variable domain reads KAGVTQTPRYLIKTRGQQVTLSCSPISGHRSVSWYQQTPGQGLQFLFEYFSETQRNKGNFPGRFSGRQFSNSRSEMNVSTLELGDSALYLCACKSRYGDSYEQYFGPGTRLTVT.

The CDR3 reads CASSSRQGSLEETQYF. DNA for the CDR3: TGCGCCAGCAGCTCCCGACAGGGTAGTTTAGAAGAGACCCAGTACTTC. V gene TRBV5-1 combines with J gene TRBJ2-5; the match to TRBD1 covers 7 bases. Germline-derived CDR1 and CDR2 are SGHRS and YFSETQ. The trim removed 3 bases at V and 3 bases at J, leaving 11 bases unmatched. This CDR3 region has 16 residues.

The V gene is TRBV6-5, the J gene TRBJ2-7; 7 nucleotides align to TRBD1. The CDR3 extends over 14 amino acids. Germline loops: CDR1 MNHEY, CDR2 SVGAGI. With 6 bases clipped from V and 0 bases from J, the junction kept 5 bases outside the gene matches. The chain's CDR3 is CASSPGQSSYEQYF. CDR3 bases: TGTGCCAGCAGCCCGGGACAGAGCTCCTACGAGCAGTACTTC.

The V call is TRBV6-4, the J call TRBJ1-4, with 8 bases matching TRBD1. V lost 5 bases and J lost 8; bases outside the gene matches: 16. Germline V gives CDR1 MRHNA, CDR2 SNTAGT. CDR3 length: 17 amino acids. The DNA of the CDR3 is TGTGCCAGCAGTCCCGGACAGGGAATAGGGGTGAGCGAAAAACTGTTTTTT. Its protein is CASSPGQGIGVSEKLFF.